This TCR beta chain was captured in a study of T cells in Graves' hyperthyroidism and ophthalmopathy. General study points: In the analysis, a 13 V-J model separated ophthalmopathy from stable hyperthyroidism. Ophthalmopathy, which appeared later, was predicted by the model a median about 6 months before onset. Also found in blood were most expanded thyroid clonotypes above 0.001.

This clonotype was detected only a few times. What it binds is not known. V trimming: 6 bases; J trimming: 4 bases; junction bases outside the gene matches: 8. This CDR3 has 15 amino acids. Germline CDR1 and CDR2: SGDLS and YYNGEE. Pregnant or lactating patients were excluded, as were those with uncontrolled infection or other autoimmune disease. Authors of the study amplified TCR beta CDR3 regions from RNA transcripts. RT-PCR in the first round (using the HTBI primer set) targeted the TCR CDR3. TCRdb recomputed calls from the multiplex PCR reads with MiXCR, one row per CDR3 protein. The data show some 700,000 distinct CDR3 sequences, around 15% seen once.

The specimen sequenced was blood. This clonotype was sampled from a man in his fifties or sixties with Graves' hyperthyroidism. The chain couples TRBV9 to TRBJ2-3; TRBD2 aligns across 10 bases. As DNA, the CDR3 is TGTGCCAGCACCACTAGCGGGATATCGGCAGATACGCAGTATTTT. This translates into CASTTSGISADTQYF.